These 10 T cell receptor beta chains originate from one sample sequenced in a study of T cell repertoires in cytomegalovirus infection. Each CDR3 protein is one row after TCRdb ran MiXCR on the reads. The sample includes fewer than 300,000 distinct CDR3 sequences, about 25% of them seen just once. The sequenced material came from PBMCs. The receptor set was obtained from a human donor in good health (CMV status not recorded). Some clones in this sample may be carry-over from other donors' samples.

The chain couples TRBV4-1 to TRBJ2-7; 8 nucleotides line up with TRBD2. J lost 5 bases, V lost 3 bases, and 6 bases had no gene match. Germline V CDR1 and CDR2: MGHRA, YSYEKL. This CDR3 region has 14 residues. The DNA of the CDR3 is TGCGCCAGCAGCCACAGAAGCGGGAGAGACGAGCAGTACTTC. It codes for CASSHRSGRDEQYF.

This clonotype was found a few times. The V call is TRBV28, the J call TRBJ1-4; TRBD1 might be the D (6 bases). The CDR3 has 16 amino acids. Trimming took 4 bases from V and 0 from J, leaving 12 bases between them. CDR1 and CDR2 from the germline V gene are MDHEN and SYDVKM. The CDR3 sequence: CASSSLDSSTNEKLFF. For the CDR3, the DNA is TGTGCCAGCAGTTCCCTGGACAGTTCAACTAATGAAAAACTGTTTTTT.

This clonotype was detected only a few times. V usage is TRBV19 and J usage is TRBJ2-4; D possibly corresponds to TRBD1 (5 bases). Trimming removed 5 bases at V and 8 bases at J, with 19 bases between. CDR1 and CDR2 (germline): LNHDA, SQIVND (reference sequence). The CDR3 runs 15 residues. This CDR3 is CASSLQGRGRDIQYF. CDR3 coding DNA: TGTGCCAGTAGTCTCCAAGGAAGGGGAAGGGACATTCAGTACTTC.

The chain joins TRBV7-2 to TRBJ2-5, with TRBD2 matching 7 bases. The germline V gene has CDR1 SGHTA and CDR2 FQGNSA. V was pared by 5 bases and J by 5 bases, with 11 bases of the junction left unmatched. The CDR3 runs to 15 residues. CDR3 in DNA: TGTGCCAGCAGCCCCCAGGTGGGGGGGAGGGAGACCCAGTACTTC. Protein sequence: CASSPQVGGRETQYF.

This clonotype has ten or more counts. This chain joins TRBV12-3 or TRBV12-4 and TRBJ2-1; a weak D match, TRBD2 (6 bases). V was shortened by 6 bases and J by 0 bases, with 12 bases between the two germline ends. There are 15 residues in the CDR3. The CDR3 protein is CASSGGASSYNEQFF. The CDR3 region has the DNA TGTGCCAGCAGCGGGGGTGCAAGCTCCTACAATGAGCAGTTCTTC.

V and J are TRBV6-5 and TRBJ1-5; perhaps TRBD1 as D (6 bases). The CDR3 loop spans 15 amino acids. Trimming shortened V by 4 bases and J by 3 bases, and 13 bases separated the two germline ends. The germline gives CDR1 MNHEY, CDR2 SVGAGI. In DNA form, the CDR3 reads TGTGCCAGCAGTTTCTCCGACAGGACCAATCAGCCCCAGCATTTT. Residues: CASSFSDRTNQPQHF.

This clonotype has more than one count but fewer than ten. V gene TRBV20-1 combines with J gene TRBJ1-5, with D unresolved. The CDR3 runs 14 residues. V lost 2 bases and J 0 bases, leaving 8 bases between the germline ends. Germline CDR1 and CDR2: DFQATT and SNEGSKA (reference sequence). The chain's CDR3 is CSARKTDSNQPQHF. The CDR3, as DNA: TGCAGTGCTAGAAAAACAGATAGCAATCAGCCCCAGCATTTT.

This chain uses TRBV11-2 with TRBJ1-2; tentative D call: TRBD1 (5 bases). CDR1 and CDR2 (germline): SGHAT, FQNNGV. The V and J ends lost 8 bases and 2 bases respectively, with 9 bases between them. This CDR3 spans 12 amino acids. DNA of the CDR3: TGTGCCAGCTTTTGGACAAACTATGGCTACACCTTC. As protein: CASFWTNYGYTF.

The chain recombines TRBV5-5 with TRBJ2-7; D is unresolved. Germline assignment: CDR1 SGHKS and CDR2 YYEKEE (reference sequence). Deletions cut 1 base from V and 3 bases from J, with 11 bases between. This CDR3 comprises 14 residues. As DNA, the CDR3 is TGTGCCAGCAGCTTGCGGCAGGATGACTACGAGCAGTACTTC. Encoded protein: CASSLRQDDYEQYF.

This clonotype occurred many times. The chain links TRBV19 to TRBJ2-3; 7 bases map to TRBD2. The germline gives CDR1 LNHDA, CDR2 SQIVND (reference sequence). The CDR3 covers 15 residues. V lost 6 bases to trimming and J lost 6 bases; unmatched junction nucleotides: 12. CDR3 in DNA: TGTGCCAGTAGCTTCGGGGGGAATTCCCAGGATACGCAGTATTTT. Translation gives CASSFGGNSQDTQYF.